This T cell receptor (beta chain) was sequenced for a study of immune evolution from preneoplasia to lung adenocarcinoma. This clone was observed a few times. This table comes from immunoSEQ multiplex PCR, and its TCRdb copy is limited to in-frame clones, with some not included. The sample lists fewer than 6,000 clones, 88% occurring once. Sequencing was carried out using FFPE invasive lung adenocarcinoma tissue. The receptor's source is a person aged 50-59 years with lung adenocarcinoma.

The CDR3 loop reads CASKVAGRSEAFF. The CDR3 nucleotides are TGTGCCAGTAAGGTCGCAGGGCGGTCTGAAGCTTTCTTT. The chain couples TRBV19 to TRBJ1-1; maybe TRBD1 (5 bases). Germline V CDR1 and CDR2: LNHDA, SQIVND (reference sequence). Deletions cut 7 bases from V and 6 bases from J, with 15 bases between. The length of the CDR3 is 13 residues. Drawing the rest from reference TRBV19 and TRBJ1-1, the complete variable domain is DGGITQSPKYLFRKEGQNVTLSCEQNLNHDAMYWYRQDPGQGLRLIYYSQIVNDFQKGDIAEGYSVSREKKESFPLTVTSAQKNPTAFYLCASKVAGRSEAFFGQGTRLTVV.